The rows below give T cell receptor beta chains drawn from one sample of a study of blood T cell repertoires in COVID-19. Sequenced by immunoSEQ multiplex PCR; TCRdb stores in-frame clones only, minus some. This sample yields around 30,000 clones, of which 80% to 90% are seen a single time; around a tenth belongs to the top ten. Input material: peripheral blood. The source of these receptors is a human donor in a cohort sampled during active COVID-19. Each CDR3 is given with its conserved first and last residue. The D gene is left open where the match is weak. Clone size is not always given. Where it is, it says once, few, many or a class for expanded clones.

j_call d_call clone_size v_call cdr3_aa cdr3_nt
TRBJ2-6 TRBD1 . TRBV7-9 CASSLTGGSGANVLTF TGTGCCAGCAGCTTAACAGGGGGCTCTGGGGCCAACGTCCTGACTTTC
TRBJ2-7 TRBD1 . TRBV7-2 CASSPGTGGRQYF TGTGCCAGCAGCCCCGGGACAGGGGGTCGGCAGTACTTC
TRBJ2-7 . . TRBV27 CASSLLPRGEQYF TGTGCCAGCAGTTTGCTTCCAAGGGGCGAGCAGTACTTC
TRBJ2-4 . . TRBV28 CASSLGGPKNIQYF TGTGCCAGCAGTCTCGGGGGGCCCAAAAACATTCAGTACTTC
TRBJ1-1 . . TRBV6-5 CASRTGFTEAFF TGTGCCAGCAGAACAGGGTTTACTGAAGCTTTCTTT
TRBJ2-7 TRBD1 . TRBV12-5 CASGPDRGREQYF TGTGCTAGTGGTCCGGACAGGGGTCGCGAGCAGTACTTC
TRBJ2-5 . . TRBV11-3 CASSLDKGETQYF TGTGCCAGCAGCTTAGATAAGGGGGAGACCCAGTACTTC
TRBJ2-5 . . TRBV5-1 CASSDSLLKETQYF TGCGCCAGCAGTGACAGCCTACTTAAAGAGACCCAGTACTTC
TRBJ1-1 . . TRBV5-1 CASSLFAENTEAFF TGCGCCAGCAGCTTGTTTGCAGAGAACACTGAAGCTTTCTTT
TRBJ1-1 . once TRBV19 CASTLTGLNTEAFF TGTGCCAGTACCTTGACTGGGTTGAACACTGAAGCTTTCTTT
TRBJ2-2 TRBD2 once TRBV19 CASSIMGLAGNTGELFF TGTGCCAGTAGTATAATGGGACTAGCCGGTAACACCGGGGAGCTGTTTTTT
TRBJ1-4 . . TRBV6-2/TRBV6-3 CASSPGGEKLFF TGTGCCAGCAGCCCAGGAGGCGAAAAACTGTTTTTT
TRBJ2-1 . . TRBV6-2/TRBV6-3 CASSSSRGTYNEQFF TGTGCCAGCAGCTCCAGTCGGGGGACCTACAATGAGCAGTTCTTC
TRBJ1-4 . . TRBV5-1 CASSFGGANNEKLFF TGCGCCAGCAGCTTCGGCGGGGCCAATAATGAAAAACTGTTTTTT
TRBJ1-1 . . TRBV6-5 CATGEQGTTEAFF TGTGCCACCGGGGAACAGGGAACTACTGAAGCTTTCTTT
TRBJ1-1 . . TRBV30 CAWSVLGGGTEAFF TGTGCCTGGAGTGTACTGGGGGGGGGAACTGAAGCTTTCTTT
TRBJ2-5 TRBD1 . TRBV4-1 CASSQQTGTGVQETQYF TGCGCCAGCAGCCAACAAACCGGGACAGGGGTCCAAGAGACCCAGTACTTC
TRBJ1-4 TRBD1 . TRBV9 CASSVSGGKLFF TGTGCCAGCAGCGTCTCAGGGGGAAAACTGTTTTTT
TRBJ2-3 TRBD2 . TRBV5-1 CASSSQRAGGTDTQYF TGCGCCAGCAGCTCCCAGCGGGCGGGGGGTACAGATACGCAGTATTTT
TRBJ2-3 TRBD2 once TRBV14 CASSRTSGYSTDTQYF TGTGCCAGCAGCCGGACTAGCGGATATAGCACAGATACGCAGTATTTT
TRBJ1-4 TRBD1 . TRBV4-1 CASSQGTGDEKLFF TGCGCCAGCAGCCAAGGGACAGGGGATGAAAAACTGTTTTTT
TRBJ1-3 TRBD1 . TRBV7-9 CASSSHLDRGGNTIYF TGTGCCAGCAGCTCCCACCTCGACAGGGGTGGAAACACCATATATTTT
TRBJ1-5 . . TRBV19 CASSIVGRDQPQHF TGTGCCAGTAGTATAGTGGGTCGGGATCAGCCCCAGCATTTT
TRBJ1-2 . . TRBV14 CASSPFRQPYGYTF TGTGCCAGCAGCCCGTTCCGACAACCTTATGGCTACACCTTC
TRBJ1-6 . . TRBV6-5 CASSYSQGGRSPLHF TGTGCCAGCAGTTACTCGCAAGGGGGAAGATCACCCCTCCACTTT
TRBJ2-1 . . TRBV29-1 CSVEGWGELNEQFF TGCAGCGTTGAAGGATGGGGGGAACTCAATGAGCAGTTCTTC
TRBJ2-4 TRBD2 . TRBV5-4 CASSYRGGGKNIQYF TGTGCCAGCAGCTACCGCGGGGGGGGCAAAAACATTCAGTACTTC
TRBJ2-3 TRBD1 . TRBV4-2 CASSQDVGQGRLGDTQYF TGTGCCAGCAGCCAAGACGTGGGACAGGGTCGTCTCGGGGATACGCAGTATTTT
TRBJ2-5 TRBD2 once TRBV2 CASSEGIAGGQETQYF TGTGCCAGCAGTGAGGGGATAGCGGGGGGACAGGAGACCCAGTACTTC
TRBJ2-7 . . TRBV5-5 CASSLDSSFTYEQYF TGTGCCAGCAGCTTGGACAGTTCTTTTACCTACGAGCAGTACTTC
TRBJ2-3 . . TRBV2 CASTPGPDTQYF TGTGCCAGCACGCCAGGGCCAGATACGCAGTATTTT
TRBJ2-5 . . TRBV7-2 CASSLGFGRETQYF TGTGCCAGCAGCTTAGGTTTTGGGCGAGAGACCCAGTACTTC
TRBJ2-5 TRBD1 . TRBV7-9 CASSLGGTGGETQYF TGTGCCAGCAGCTTAGGCGGGACAGGGGGAGAGACCCAGTACTTC
TRBJ2-7 . . TRBV2 CASSQSYEQYF TGTGCCAGCAGTCAATCATACGAGCAGTACTTC
TRBJ2-3 TRBD2 . TRBV4-3 CASSHGTSGDTDTQYF TGCGCCAGCAGCCACGGGACTAGCGGGGACACAGATACGCAGTATTTT
TRBJ1-1 . . TRBV28 CASSPGLAGENTEAFF TGTGCCAGCAGTCCAGGACTTGCAGGGGAGAACACTGAAGCTTTCTTT
TRBJ2-1 . . TRBV27 CASSLGGNEQFF TGTGCCAGCAGTTTAGGAGGGAATGAGCAGTTCTTC
TRBJ2-3 . . TRBV2 CASSDPGSDTQYF TGTGCCAGCAGTGACCCAGGGTCAGATACGCAGTATTTT
TRBJ2-5 . . TRBV9 CASSSRGGTQYF TGTGCCAGCAGCTCGCGGGGCGGGACCCAGTACTTC
TRBJ2-7 TRBD2 few TRBV18 CASSPTAGGSEQYF TGTGCCAGCTCACCGACGGCGGGGGGCTCCGAGCAGTACTTC
TRBJ2-2 TRBD1 . TRBV4-1 CASSAQGAGELFF TGCGCCAGCAGCGCTCAGGGGGCCGGGGAGCTGTTTTTT
TRBJ2-7 . . TRBV28 CATLPGGAREQYF TGTGCCACCCTACCGGGGGGCGCGAGGGAGCAGTACTTC
TRBJ2-2 TRBD1 . TRBV7-2 CASSPDRTNTGELFF TGTGCCAGCAGCCCGGACAGGACGAACACCGGGGAGCTGTTTTTT
TRBJ2-3 TRBD2 . TRBV6-1 CASSDRLAGPDTQYF TGTGCCAGCAGTGACCGACTAGCGGGACCAGATACGCAGTATTTT
TRBJ2-7 . . TRBV5-5 CASSLPSADGSEQYF TGTGCCAGCAGCTTGCCATCGGCAGACGGGAGTGAGCAGTACTTC
TRBJ1-5 TRBD1 . TRBV6-1 CASSAPGQGLNQPQHF TGTGCCAGCAGTGCACCGGGACAGGGTCTTAATCAGCCCCAGCATTTT
TRBJ1-3 . . TRBV21-1 CASSKLTVEGNTIYF TGTGCCAGCAGCAAATTGACAGTAGAAGGAAACACCATATATTTT
TRBJ2-7 . . TRBV15 CATSRDRGRGLSYEQYF TGTGCCACCAGCAGAGATAGGGGCAGGGGCCTTTCCTACGAGCAGTACTTC
TRBJ2-7 . few TRBV6-2/TRBV6-3 CASSYSPGQLAYEQYF TGTGCCAGCAGTTACTCTCCCGGACAGCTAGCCTACGAGCAGTACTTC
TRBJ2-5 . . TRBV7-9 CASSLVREWETQYF TGTGCCAGCAGCTTAGTGCGGGAATGGGAGACCCAGTACTTC
TRBJ2-5 . . TRBV5-4 CASSLGRDVTQYF TGTGCCAGCAGCCTGGGCAGGGATGTGACCCAGTACTTC
TRBJ2-1 TRBD2 . TRBV7-3 CASSFGLANEQFF TGTGCCAGCAGCTTCGGACTAGCCAATGAGCAGTTCTTC